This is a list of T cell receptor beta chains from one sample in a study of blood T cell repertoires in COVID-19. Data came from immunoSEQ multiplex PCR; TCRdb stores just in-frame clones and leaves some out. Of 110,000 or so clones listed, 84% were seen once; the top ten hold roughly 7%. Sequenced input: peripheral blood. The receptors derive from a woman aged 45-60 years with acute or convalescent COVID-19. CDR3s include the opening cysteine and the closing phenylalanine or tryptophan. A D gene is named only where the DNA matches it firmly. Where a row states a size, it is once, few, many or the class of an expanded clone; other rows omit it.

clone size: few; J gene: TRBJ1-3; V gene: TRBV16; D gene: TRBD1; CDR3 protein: CASSQSGQGLNTIYF; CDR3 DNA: TGTGCCAGCAGCCAATCGGGACAGGGATTAAACACCATATATTTT
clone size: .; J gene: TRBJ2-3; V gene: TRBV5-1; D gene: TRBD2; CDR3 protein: CASSWGTSGESTDTQYF; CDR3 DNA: TGCGCCAGCAGCTGGGGGACTAGCGGTGAGAGCACAGATACGCAGTATTTT
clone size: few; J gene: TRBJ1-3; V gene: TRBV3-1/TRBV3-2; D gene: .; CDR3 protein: CASSQRRPGNTIYF; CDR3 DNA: TGTGCCAGCAGCCAACGGCGGCCTGGAAACACCATATATTTT
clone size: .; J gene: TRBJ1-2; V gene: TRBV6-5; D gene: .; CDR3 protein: CASRSTGSSYGYTF; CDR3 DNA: TGTGCCAGCAGGTCCACAGGGTCCTCCTATGGCTACACCTTC
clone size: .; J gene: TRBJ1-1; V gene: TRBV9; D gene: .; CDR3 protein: CASSVESSNTEAFF; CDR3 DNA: TGTGCCAGCAGCGTGGAGAGTTCTAACACTGAAGCTTTCTTT
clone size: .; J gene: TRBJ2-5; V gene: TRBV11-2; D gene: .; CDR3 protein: CASSRAGAETQYF; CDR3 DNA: TGTGCCAGCAGCCGGGCGGGGGCAGAGACCCAGTACTTC
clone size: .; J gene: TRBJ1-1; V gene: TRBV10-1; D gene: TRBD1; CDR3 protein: CASSGTGPEAFF; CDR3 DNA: TGCGCCAGCAGCGGGACAGGGCCTGAAGCTTTCTTT
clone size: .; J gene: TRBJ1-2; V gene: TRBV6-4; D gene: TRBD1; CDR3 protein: CASSDPTGTGTPGRRGYTF; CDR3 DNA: TGTGCCAGCAGTGATCCAACCGGGACAGGGACCCCGGGGCGGCGCGGCTACACCTTC
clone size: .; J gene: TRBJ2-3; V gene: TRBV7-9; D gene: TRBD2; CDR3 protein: CASSTGTSGGDTQYF; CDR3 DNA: TGTGCCAGCAGTACCGGGACTAGCGGGGGAGATACGCAGTATTTT
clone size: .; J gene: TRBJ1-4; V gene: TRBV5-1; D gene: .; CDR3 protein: CASSLVGGADEKLFF; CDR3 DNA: TGCGCCAGCAGCTTGGTCGGAGGGGCGGACGAAAAACTGTTTTTT
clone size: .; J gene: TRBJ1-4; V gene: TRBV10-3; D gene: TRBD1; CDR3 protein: CAISESTGAGEKLFF; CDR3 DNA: TGTGCCATCAGTGAGTCTACAGGGGCCGGTGAAAAACTGTTTTTT
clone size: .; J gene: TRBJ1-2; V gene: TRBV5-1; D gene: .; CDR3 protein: CASSAFRGGNYGYTF; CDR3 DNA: TGCGCCAGCAGCGCTTTCCGGGGAGGAAATTATGGCTACACCTTC
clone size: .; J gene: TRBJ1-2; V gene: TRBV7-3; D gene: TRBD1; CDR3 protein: CASSLSSMGQGDGYTF; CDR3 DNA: TGTGCCAGCAGCTTAAGCAGCATGGGACAGGGGGATGGCTACACCTTC
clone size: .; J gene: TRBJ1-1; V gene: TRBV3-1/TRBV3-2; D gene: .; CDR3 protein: CASSQDTTLFAFF; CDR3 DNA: TGTGCCAGCAGCCAAGATACCACATTGTTTGCTTTCTTT
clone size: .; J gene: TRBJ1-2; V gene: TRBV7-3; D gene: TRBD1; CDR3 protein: CASSLTAGGRIYGYTF; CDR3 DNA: TGTGCCAGCAGCCTAACTGCAGGGGGACGAATCTATGGCTACACCTTC
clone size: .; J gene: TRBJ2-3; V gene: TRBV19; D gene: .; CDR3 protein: CASSPGDRPLW; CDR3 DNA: TGTGCCAGTAGTCCAGGGGACCGACCTCTGTGG
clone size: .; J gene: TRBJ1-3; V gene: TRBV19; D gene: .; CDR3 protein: CASTQGKAGNTIYF; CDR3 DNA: TGTGCCAGTACTCAGGGTAAAGCTGGAAACACCATATATTTT
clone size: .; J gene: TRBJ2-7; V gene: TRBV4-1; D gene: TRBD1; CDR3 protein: CARSRRGNRDRVQVCYEQYF; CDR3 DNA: TGCGCCCGCAGCCGCCGAGGGAACCGGGACAGGGTTCAGGTATGTTACGAGCAGTACTTC
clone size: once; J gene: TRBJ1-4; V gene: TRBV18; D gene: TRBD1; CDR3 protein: CASSPAGTGGEKLFF; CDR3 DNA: TGTGCCAGCTCACCCGCCGGGACAGGGGGGGAAAAACTGTTTTTT
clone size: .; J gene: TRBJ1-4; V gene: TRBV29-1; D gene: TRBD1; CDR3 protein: CSVGTGDGEKLFF; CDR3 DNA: TGCAGCGTTGGGACAGGGGACGGGGAAAAACTGTTTTTT
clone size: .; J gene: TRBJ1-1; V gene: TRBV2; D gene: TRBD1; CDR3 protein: CASSGDRNTEAFF; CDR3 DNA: TGTGCCAGCAGTGGGGACAGGAACACTGAAGCTTTCTTT
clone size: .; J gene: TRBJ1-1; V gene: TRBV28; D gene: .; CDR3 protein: CASSLGGGGTEAFF; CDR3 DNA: TGTGCCAGCAGCCTTGGCGGGGGGGGAACTGAAGCTTTCTTT
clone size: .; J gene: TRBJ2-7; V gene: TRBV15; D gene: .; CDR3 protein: CATSPGGSLYEQYF; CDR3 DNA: TGTGCCACCAGCCCTGGGGGCTCCCTCTACGAGCAGTACTTC
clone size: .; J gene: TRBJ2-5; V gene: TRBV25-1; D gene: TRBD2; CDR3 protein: CASSEAGVWETQYF; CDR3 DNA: TGTGCCAGCAGTGAAGCGGGGGTCTGGGAGACCCAGTACTTC
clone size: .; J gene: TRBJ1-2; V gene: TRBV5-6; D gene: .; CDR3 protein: CASSSTRGYTF; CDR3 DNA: TGTGCCAGCAGCTCCACCCGGGGCTACACCTTC
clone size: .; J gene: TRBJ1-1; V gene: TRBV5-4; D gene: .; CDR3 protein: CASSLAGMNTEAFF; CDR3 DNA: TGTGCCAGCAGCTTGGCAGGCATGAACACTGAAGCTTTCTTT
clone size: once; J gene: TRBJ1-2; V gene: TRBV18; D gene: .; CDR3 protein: CASSPRQSNYGYTF; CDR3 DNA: TGTGCCAGCTCACCAAGACAGAGTAACTATGGCTACACCTTC
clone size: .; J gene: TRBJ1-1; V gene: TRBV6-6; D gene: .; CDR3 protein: CATLTSAGAEAFF; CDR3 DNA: TGTGCCACCCTCACTTCGGCAGGGGCTGAAGCTTTCTTT
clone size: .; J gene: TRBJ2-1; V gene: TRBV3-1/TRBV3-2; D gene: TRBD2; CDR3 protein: CASSLIAGVVGGNEQFF; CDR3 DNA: TGTGCCAGCAGCTTAATAGCGGGGGTCGTCGGAGGCAATGAGCAGTTCTTC
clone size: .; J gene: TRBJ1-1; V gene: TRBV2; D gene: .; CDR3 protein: CASSRKDSEAFF; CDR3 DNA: TGTGCCAGCAGCCGCAAGGACAGCGAAGCTTTCTTT
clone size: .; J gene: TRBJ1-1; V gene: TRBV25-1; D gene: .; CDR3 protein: CASSAQRTEAFF; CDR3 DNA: TGTGCCAGCAGTGCCCAGAGGACTGAAGCTTTCTTT
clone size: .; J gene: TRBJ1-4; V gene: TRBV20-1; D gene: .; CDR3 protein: CSARRGEKLFF; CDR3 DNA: TGCAGTGCTAGGCGGGGCGAAAAACTGTTTTTT
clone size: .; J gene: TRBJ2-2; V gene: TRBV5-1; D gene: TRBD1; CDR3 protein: CASSLQGAAGELFF; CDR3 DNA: TGCGCCAGCAGCTTACAGGGGGCGGCCGGGGAGCTGTTTTTT
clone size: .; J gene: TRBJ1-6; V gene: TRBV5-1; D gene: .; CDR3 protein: CASSATTAGNSPLHF; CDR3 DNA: TGCGCCAGCAGCGCCACTACGGCGGGTAATTCACCCCTCCACTTT
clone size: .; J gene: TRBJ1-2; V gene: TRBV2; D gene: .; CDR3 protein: CASSPGGGGRGYTF; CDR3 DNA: TGTGCCAGCAGTCCGGGGGGAGGCGGACGGGGCTACACCTTC
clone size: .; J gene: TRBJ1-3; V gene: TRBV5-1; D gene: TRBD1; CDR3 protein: CASSSGQGKVNTIYF; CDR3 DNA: TGCGCCAGCAGCAGTGGACAGGGGAAGGTAAACACCATATATTTT
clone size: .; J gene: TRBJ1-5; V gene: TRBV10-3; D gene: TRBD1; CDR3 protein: CAISTGQTNQPQHF; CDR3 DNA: TGTGCCATCAGTACGGGACAGACCAATCAGCCCCAGCATTTT
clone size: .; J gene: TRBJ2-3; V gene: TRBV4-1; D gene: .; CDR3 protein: CASSLGGPRTDTQYF; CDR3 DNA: TGCGCCAGCAGCTTGGGGGGGCCGAGGACAGATACGCAGTATTTT
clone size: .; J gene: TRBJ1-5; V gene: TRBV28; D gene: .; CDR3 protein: CASSSVRARGSAQPQHF; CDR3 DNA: TGTGCCAGCAGTTCGGTCAGGGCGCGGGGGAGCGCACAGCCCCAGCATTTT
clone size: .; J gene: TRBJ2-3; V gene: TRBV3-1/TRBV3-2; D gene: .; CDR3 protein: CASSQERGSDTQYF; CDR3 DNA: TGTGCCAGCAGCCAAGAGAGAGGCTCAGATACGCAGTATTTT